This TCR beta chain was retrieved from a study of T cells in tumors after PD-1 blockade. Looking at the study overall: Prior checkpoint blockade, systemic immunosuppressant use, or anti-cancer therapy within 4 weeks excluded patients. Either cemiplimab 350 mg every 2 weeks or pembrolizumab 200 mg every 3 weeks was given. A subset received ongoing vismodegib 150 mg daily alongside anti-PD-1 therapy.

The CDR3 is made up of 15 amino acids. The ends were cut back, 0 bases at V and 3 bases at J, with 12 bases in the middle. Germline loops: CDR1 SGHRS, CDR2 YFSETQ. Sequencing used immunoSEQ multiplex PCR; TCRdb keeps in-frame clones, though not all of them. This table has about 20,000 clones, roughly 78% appearing once. General study findings and limits: Blood contained 40% to 50% of the tumor's TCR clonotypes.

Concerning this clone: Its target is not known.

The chain combines TRBV5-1 with TRBJ1-1, with D perhaps matching TRBD1 (6 bases). This TCR was sampled from a human donor with basal cell carcinoma. This material consisted of PBMCs, taken before anti-PD-1 treatment. Here the CDR3 reads CASSLGGGQDTEAFF. The CDR3 DNA follows: TGCGCCAGCAGCTTGGGTGGGGGGCAGGACACTGAAGCTTTCTTT.